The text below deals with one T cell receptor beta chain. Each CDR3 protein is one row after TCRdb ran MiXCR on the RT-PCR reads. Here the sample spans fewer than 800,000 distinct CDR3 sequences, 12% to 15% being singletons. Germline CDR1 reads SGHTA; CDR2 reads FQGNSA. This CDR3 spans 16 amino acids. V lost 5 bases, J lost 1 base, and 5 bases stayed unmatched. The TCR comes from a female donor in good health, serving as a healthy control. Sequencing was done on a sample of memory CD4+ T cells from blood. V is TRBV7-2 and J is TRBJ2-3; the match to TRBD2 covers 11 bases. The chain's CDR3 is CASSQIAGGGTDTQYF. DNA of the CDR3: TGTGCCAGCAGCCAAATAGCGGGAGGGGGCACAGATACGCAGTATTTT.